The 24 T cell receptor beta chains below come from one sample, sequenced in a study of T-cell memory formation after mild COVID-19. TCRdb reprocessed the 5' RACE reads via MiXCR and lists one record per CDR3 protein. This table has 130,000 to 150,000 distinct CDR3 sequences, roughly 19% appearing once. Sequencing was done on a sample of PBMCs or a T cell subset sorted from them (not recorded which). The receptors originated from an adult woman who had mild COVID-19 (a few samples of this study predate the infection). Cell type and time point are not known.

This clonotype came up a few times. This sequence joins TRBV6-5 and TRBJ2-7; 7 nucleotides agree with TRBD1. J gave up 3 bases and V 4 bases, and 9 bases lay outside the gene matches. There are 15 residues in the CDR3. Germline values: CDR1 MNHEY, CDR2 SVGAGI. The CDR3 coding sequence is TGTGCCAGCAGTTCAACAGGGGAAAGCAACTACGAGCAGTACTTC. Translated: CASSSTGESNYEQYF.

A few counts support this clonotype. The J gene is TRBJ2-7, the V gene TRBV27, with 7 bases aligning to TRBD1. This CDR3 is built from 14 residues. J lost 3 bases, V lost 6 bases, and 8 bases had no gene match. Germline V lookup: CDR1 MNHEY, CDR2 SMNVEV (reference sequence). The DNA for the CDR3 is TGTGCCAGCAGGCCCATCGACAGGGTCTACGAGCAGTACTTC. Protein: CASRPIDRVYEQYF.

This clonotype has only a few counts. The CDR3 region is CASSPSLGEPSYNEQFF. CDR3 DNA: TGCGCCAGCAGCCCCTCTCTAGGGGAGCCCTCCTACAATGAGCAGTTCTTC. This rearrangement joins TRBV5-1 to TRBJ2-1; the D gene could be TRBD1 or TRBD2 (5 bases each). This CDR3 has 17 residues. With 4 bases removed from V and 0 bases from J, the gap between germline ends came to 17 bases. In germline, CDR1 is SGHRS, CDR2 YFSETQ. The entire variable domain, with the rest obtained from reference TRBV5-1 and TRBJ2-1, is as follows: KAGVTQTPRYLIKTRGQQVTLSCSPISGHRSVSWYQQTPGQGLQFLFEYFSETQRNKGNFPGRFSGRQFSNSRSEMNVSTLELGDSALYLCASSPSLGEPSYNEQFFGPGTRLTVL.

The chain has TRBV20-1 and TRBJ1-1; 8 bases match TRBD1. V lost 3 bases and J lost 7; bases outside the gene matches: 7. The germline gives CDR1 DFQATT, CDR2 SNEGSKA (reference sequence). CDR3 length: 13 residues. The DNA of the CDR3 is TGCAGTGCTAGGGGAGGGACAGGCTATGAAGCTTTCTTT. It codes for CSARGGTGYEAFF.

This clonotype turned up a few times. J is TRBJ2-1 and V is TRBV24-1; D unclear. V lost 4 bases and J 8 bases, leaving 14 bases between the germline ends. The CDR3 totals 14 residues. Germline V gene lookup returns CDR1 KGHDR and CDR2 SFDVKD. The CDR3 spells CATSESPVSDEQFF. The DNA for the CDR3 is TGTGCCACCAGTGAGAGCCCCGTTAGTGATGAGCAGTTCTTC.

This clonotype was detected once. V is TRBV7-2 and J is TRBJ1-2, with 11 bases fitting TRBD1. V was pared by 5 bases and J by 7 bases, with 9 bases of the junction left unmatched. Germline CDR1 and CDR2: SGHTA and FQGNSA. The CDR3 has 15 amino acids. CDR3 in DNA: TGTGCCAGCAGCATGGGACAGGGGGTGTTAGCTGGCTACACCTTC. It codes for CASSMGQGVLAGYTF. Drawing the rest from reference TRBV7-2 and TRBJ1-2, the complete variable domain is GAGVSQSPSNKVTEKGKDVELRCDPISGHTALYWYRQSLGQGLEFLIYFQGNSAPDKSGLPSDRFSAERTGGSVSTLTIQRTQQEDSAVYLCASSMGQGVLAGYTFGSGTRLTVV.

This clonotype has only a few counts. One junction end does not reproduce the germline sequence, and a read error may be involved. DNA for the CDR3: TGTGCCAGCAGCTTAGGGGGGACTAGCGGTATTTTC. It specifies CASSLGGTSGIF. The chain employs TRBV7-9 and TRBJ2-4; TRBD2 agrees at 11 bases. The CDR3 loop spans 12 amino acids. Germline CDR1 reads SEHNR; CDR2 reads FQNEAQ (reference sequence).

This clonotype appeared a few times. The J gene is TRBJ2-1, the V gene TRBV2; D gene ambiguous. Deletions cut 8 bases from V and 3 bases from J, with 14 bases between. The CDR3 totals 14 residues. The germline gives CDR1 SNHLY, CDR2 FYNNEI. The CDR3 region has the DNA TGTGCCAGCGGCAAGGGCGCCAACTACAATGAGCAGTTCTTC. It yields the protein CASGKGANYNEQFF.

This clonotype has more than one count but fewer than ten. The V call is TRBV27, the J call TRBJ1-6; 7 nucleotides agree with TRBD1. The germline V gene has CDR1 MNHEY and CDR2 SMNVEV (reference sequence). The CDR3 has 15 amino acids. With 2 bases clipped from V and 9 bases from J, the junction kept 7 bases outside the gene matches. The CDR3 loop reads CASSLGQGGSSPLHF. The CDR3 DNA reads TGTGCCAGCAGTTTAGGTCAAGGGGGCTCTTCACCCCTCCACTTT.

This clonotype was counted a single time. This chain connects TRBV24-1 to TRBJ1-2; 9 bases align to TRBD1. Germline-derived CDR1 and CDR2 are KGHDR and SFDVKD. V shed 9 bases and J 5 bases; nucleotides not matched to a gene: 9. This CDR3 spans 14 amino acids. DNA for the CDR3: TGTGCCACCCCCACCCAGGACAGGGGTTATGGCTACACCTTC. Its translation is CATPTQDRGYGYTF.

The genes are TRBV2 and TRBJ2-1; 14 bases are shared with TRBD2. CDR1 is SNHLY and CDR2 is FYNNEI in the germline V gene. The CDR3 sequence is 14 residues long. V dropped 7 bases and J dropped 9; count of bases not matched to a gene: 5. This CDR3 is CASKGTSGRGEQFF. For the CDR3, the DNA is TGTGCCAGCAAGGGGACTAGCGGGAGAGGTGAGCAGTTCTTC. The complete variable domain, with remaining parts taken from reference TRBV2 and TRBJ2-1, reads EPEVTQTPSHQVTQMGQEVILRCVPISNHLYFYWYRQILGQKVEFLVSFYNNEISEKSEIFDDQFSVERPDGSNFTLKIRSTKLEDSAMYFCASKGTSGRGEQFFGPGTRLTVL.

This chain joins TRBV4-1 and TRBJ2-3, with 10 bases lining up with TRBD2. Germline V gene data show CDR1 as MGHRA and CDR2 as YSYEKL. The trim removed 3 bases at V and 6 bases at J, leaving 9 bases unmatched. The CDR3 contains 16 residues. This CDR3 reads CASSQRSAGGPDTQYF. DNA of the CDR3: TGCGCCAGCAGCCAGCGATCAGCGGGGGGGCCGGATACGCAGTATTTT.

The gene calls are TRBV6-2 or TRBV6-3 and TRBJ2-1; perhaps TRBD1 as D (5 bases). The length of the CDR3 is 16 residues. Germline assignment: CDR1 MNHEY and CDR2 SVGEGT. V lost 0 bases and J lost 6, with 15 bases in between. CDR3 residues: CASSYSGRGRVNEQFF. Written as DNA, the CDR3 is TGTGCCAGCAGTTACTCGGGAAGGGGAAGGGTCAATGAGCAGTTCTTC.

This clonotype was observed a handful of times. The rearrangement links TRBV29-1 to TRBJ1-2, with D tentatively TRBD1 (6 bases). The germline V gene encodes CDR1 SQVTM and CDR2 ANQGSEA. The CDR3 is 13 residues long. Trimming left V 7 bases short and J 0 bases short, with 12 bases between. The CDR3 loop is CSAADSSNYGYTF. The CDR3 region has the DNA TGCAGCGCCGCGGACAGCTCTAACTATGGCTACACCTTC.

This clonotype appeared a few times. V usage is TRBV10-2 and J usage is TRBJ1-5; D gene unclear. Trimming pared 0 bases from V and 0 bases from J, leaving 12 bases between. Germline values: CDR1 WSHSY, CDR2 SAAADI. The CDR3 loop spans 17 amino acids. The CDR3 nucleotides read TGCGCCAGCAGTGAGTCCCCCCGGAGAGTTAGCAATCAGCCCCAGCATTTT. Translated, it gives CASSESPRRVSNQPQHF.

The chain uses TRBV29-1 and TRBJ1-1, with 10 nucleotides matching TRBD1. The germline V gene encodes CDR1 SQVTM and CDR2 ANQGSEA. This CDR3 is 13 amino acids long. J gave up 4 bases and V 7 bases, and 6 bases lay outside the gene matches. The CDR3: CSDSRDRGTEAFF. The CDR3 nucleotides read TGCAGCGATAGCCGGGACAGGGGCACTGAAGCTTTCTTT.

The chain links TRBV27 to TRBJ1-2; the D is unclear. The CDR3 sequence is 15 residues long. Germline values: CDR1 MNHEY, CDR2 SMNVEV (reference sequence). With 2 bases removed from V and 8 bases from J, the gap between germline ends came to 18 bases. CDR3 region: CASSLESGRTGGYTF. In DNA, the CDR3 is TGTGCCAGCAGTTTAGAATCGGGCCGGACGGGGGGCTACACCTTC.

The chain links TRBV7-2 to TRBJ1-5, with unresolved D. Per the germline V gene, CDR1 is SGHTA and CDR2 is FQGNSA. V was cut by 3 bases and J by 3 bases, with 6 bases left in between. This CDR3 region has 13 residues. DNA for the CDR3: TGTGCCAGCAGCTTCACAGACAATCAGCCCCAGCATTTT. Protein product: CASSFTDNQPQHF.

This clonotype was counted only a few times. This chain uses TRBV7-9 with TRBJ2-5; the D is unclear. The CDR3 has 15 amino acids. Germline lookup yields CDR1 SEHNR and CDR2 FQNEAQ (reference sequence). V shed 1 base and J shed 8 bases, with 17 bases lying between them. The CDR3 nucleotides read TGTGCCAGCAGCTTAGAATTCGCGGCTATCGCTACCCAGTACTTC. Protein: CASSLEFAAIATQYF.

The rearrangement links TRBV30 to TRBJ2-3, with D possibly being TRBD2 (6 bases). The ends were cut back, 2 bases at V and 2 bases at J, with 11 bases in the middle. The CDR3 spans 14 residues. Germline loops: CDR1 GTSNPN, CDR2 SVGIG (reference sequence). The CDR3 protein is CAWSFGGPTDTQYF. In nucleotides, the CDR3 is TGTGCCTGGAGTTTCGGAGGGCCCACAGATACGCAGTATTTT.

The gene calls are TRBV9 and TRBJ2-1; D is perhaps TRBD1 or TRBD2 (7 bases each). The CDR3 is 13 amino acids. In germline, CDR1 is SGDLS, CDR2 YYNGEE. V was cut by 4 bases and J by 10 bases, with 15 bases left in between. Written as DNA, the CDR3 is TGTGCCAGCAGCCAGGGGGGGCCGAAGGAGCAGTTCTTC. Its translation is CASSQGGPKEQFF.

The sample holds a few counts of this clonotype. The chain combines TRBV5-1 with TRBJ2-7, with TRBD2 matching over 8 bases. With V trimmed by 0 bases and J by 1 base, 3 bases remained unmatched. The CDR3 runs to 15 residues. Germline V gene sequence: CDR1 SGHRS, CDR2 YFSETQ. This chain's CDR3 is CASSLVAGSSYEQYF. The CDR3 bases are TGCGCCAGCAGCTTGGTAGCGGGGTCATCCTACGAGCAGTACTTC.

This clonotype was picked up a small number of times. This chain joins TRBV19 and TRBJ2-1, with D maybe TRBD2 (5 bases). Trimming pared 6 bases from V and 4 bases from J, leaving 10 bases between. The CDR3 is 13 residues long. Per the germline V gene, CDR1 is LNHDA and CDR2 is SQIVND (reference sequence). CDR3 DNA sequence: TGTGCCAGTAGCAACGGGAATTACAATGAGCAGTTCTTC. This sequence encodes CASSNGNYNEQFF.

This clonotype turned up a few times. The chain combines TRBV7-2 with TRBJ1-2; D unclear. Germline V gene data show CDR1 as SGHTA and CDR2 as FQGNSA. Trimming removed 3 bases at V and 7 bases at J, with 12 bases between. The CDR3 covers 13 residues. The CDR3 here is CASSFFAVRGYTF. In DNA, the CDR3 is TGTGCCAGCAGCTTTTTTGCGGTGCGTGGCTACACCTTC. The whole variable domain, filled in from reference TRBV7-2 and TRBJ1-2, reads GAGVSQSPSNKVTEKGKDVELRCDPISGHTALYWYRQSLGQGLEFLIYFQGNSAPDKSGLPSDRFSAERTGGSVSTLTIQRTQQEDSAVYLCASSFFAVRGYTFGSGTRLTVV.